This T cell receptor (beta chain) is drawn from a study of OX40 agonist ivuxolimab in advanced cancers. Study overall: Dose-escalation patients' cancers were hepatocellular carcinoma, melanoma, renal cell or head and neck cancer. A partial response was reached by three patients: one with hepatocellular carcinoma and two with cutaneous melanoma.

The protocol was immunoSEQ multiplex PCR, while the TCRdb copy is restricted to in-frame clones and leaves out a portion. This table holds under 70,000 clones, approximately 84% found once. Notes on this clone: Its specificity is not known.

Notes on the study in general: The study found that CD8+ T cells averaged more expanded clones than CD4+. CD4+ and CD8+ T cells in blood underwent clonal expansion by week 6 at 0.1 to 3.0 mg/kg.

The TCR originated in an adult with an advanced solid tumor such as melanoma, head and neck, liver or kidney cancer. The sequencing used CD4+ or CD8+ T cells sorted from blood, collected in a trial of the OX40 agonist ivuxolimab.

This CDR3 reads CASSTGSGASTDTQYF. The CDR3 coding sequence is TGTGCCAGCAGTACCGGATCGGGGGCTAGCACAGATACGCAGTATTTT. V gene TRBV7-3 combines with J gene TRBJ2-3; D may correspond to TRBD1 or TRBD2 (6 bases each). Germline CDR1 reads SGHTA; CDR2 reads FQGTGA. Trimming left V 6 bases short and J 0 bases short, with 16 bases between. This CDR3 region has 16 residues.